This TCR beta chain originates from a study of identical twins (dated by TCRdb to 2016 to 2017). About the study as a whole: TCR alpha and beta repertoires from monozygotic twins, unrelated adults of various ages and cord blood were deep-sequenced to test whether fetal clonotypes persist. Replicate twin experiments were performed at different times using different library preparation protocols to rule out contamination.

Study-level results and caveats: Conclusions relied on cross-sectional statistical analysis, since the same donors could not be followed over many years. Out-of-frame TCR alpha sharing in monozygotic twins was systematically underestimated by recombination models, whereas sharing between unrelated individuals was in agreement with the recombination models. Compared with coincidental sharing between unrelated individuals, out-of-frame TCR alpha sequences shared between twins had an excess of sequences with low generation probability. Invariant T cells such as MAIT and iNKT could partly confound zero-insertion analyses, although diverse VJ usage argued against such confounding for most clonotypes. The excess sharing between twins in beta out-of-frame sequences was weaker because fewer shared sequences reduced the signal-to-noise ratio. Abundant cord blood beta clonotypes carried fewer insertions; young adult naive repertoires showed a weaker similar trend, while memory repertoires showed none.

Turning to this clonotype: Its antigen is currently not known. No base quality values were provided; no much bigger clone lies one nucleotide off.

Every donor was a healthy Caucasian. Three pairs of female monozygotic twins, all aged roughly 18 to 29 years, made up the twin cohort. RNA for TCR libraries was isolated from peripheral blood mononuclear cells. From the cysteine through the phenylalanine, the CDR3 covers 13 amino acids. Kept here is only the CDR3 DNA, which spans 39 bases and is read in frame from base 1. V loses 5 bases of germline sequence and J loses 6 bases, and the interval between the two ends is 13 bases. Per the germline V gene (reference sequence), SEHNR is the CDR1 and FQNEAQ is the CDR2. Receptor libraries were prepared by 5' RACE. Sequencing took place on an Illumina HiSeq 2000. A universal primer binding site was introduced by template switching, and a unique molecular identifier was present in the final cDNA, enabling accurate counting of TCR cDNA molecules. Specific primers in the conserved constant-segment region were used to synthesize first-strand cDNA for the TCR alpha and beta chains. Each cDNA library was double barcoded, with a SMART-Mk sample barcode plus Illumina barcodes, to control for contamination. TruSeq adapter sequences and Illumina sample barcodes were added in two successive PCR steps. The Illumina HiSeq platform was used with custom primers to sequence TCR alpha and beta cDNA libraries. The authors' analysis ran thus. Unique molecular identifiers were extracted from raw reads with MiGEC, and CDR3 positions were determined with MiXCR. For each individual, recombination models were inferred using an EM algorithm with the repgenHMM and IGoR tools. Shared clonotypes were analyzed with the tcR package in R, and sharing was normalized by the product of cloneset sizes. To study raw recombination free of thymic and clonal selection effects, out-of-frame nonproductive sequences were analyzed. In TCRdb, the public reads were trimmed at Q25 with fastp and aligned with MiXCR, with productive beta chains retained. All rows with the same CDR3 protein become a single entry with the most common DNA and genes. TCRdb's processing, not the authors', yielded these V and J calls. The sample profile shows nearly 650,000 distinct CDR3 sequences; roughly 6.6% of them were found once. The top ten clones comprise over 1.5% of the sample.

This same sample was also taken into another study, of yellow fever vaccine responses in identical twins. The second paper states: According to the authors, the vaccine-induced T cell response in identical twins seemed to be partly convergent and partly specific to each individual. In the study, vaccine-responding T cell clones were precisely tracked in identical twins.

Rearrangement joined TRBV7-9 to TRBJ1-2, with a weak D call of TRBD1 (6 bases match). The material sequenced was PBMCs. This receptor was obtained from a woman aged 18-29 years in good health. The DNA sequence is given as TGTGCCAGCAGCCCTAATGCAGGGGATGGCTACACCTTC. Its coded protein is CASSPNAGDGYTF.